This T cell receptor beta chain was observed in a study of molecular identifiers for immune sequencing clone quantification. Looking at the study overall: Replicates split RNA from approximately 22,000 or 94,000 naive CD8 cells five ways, and the researchers sequenced four portions. General study results and limits: Investigators reportedly could detect spiked Jurkat TCR RNA from one cell among approximately 1 million naive cells.

RNA fractions of 10%, 30% or 50% and roughly 20,000 to 1,000,000 sorted cells were the source of naive CD8 libraries. TCRdb used MiXCR to reprocess the PCR reads, holding one entry per CDR3 protein. This sample carries under 600,000 distinct CDR3 sequences, around 25% of them seen once, and the ten largest clones take roughly 0.77%. This clonotype was observed at least ten times. The target antigen is unknown. Germline V gene lookup returns CDR1 SQVTM and CDR2 ANQGSEA. This CDR3 contains 13 residues. V trimming: 3 bases; J trimming: 4 bases; junction bases outside the gene matches: 4. The source is a human donor in good health. Some libraries in this study had Jurkat cell RNA spiked in. The chain carries TRBV29-1 and TRBJ2-7, with TRBD2 identical over 9 bases. Input material: naive CD8+ T cells from blood, with Jurkat cell RNA spiked in. This sample's subset: FACS-sorted CD8+CD4-CCR7+CD45RA+ naive T cells. The CDR3 spells CSVEGGRDYEQYF. CDR3 in DNA: TGCAGCGTTGAGGGCGGGAGGGATTACGAGCAGTACTTC.